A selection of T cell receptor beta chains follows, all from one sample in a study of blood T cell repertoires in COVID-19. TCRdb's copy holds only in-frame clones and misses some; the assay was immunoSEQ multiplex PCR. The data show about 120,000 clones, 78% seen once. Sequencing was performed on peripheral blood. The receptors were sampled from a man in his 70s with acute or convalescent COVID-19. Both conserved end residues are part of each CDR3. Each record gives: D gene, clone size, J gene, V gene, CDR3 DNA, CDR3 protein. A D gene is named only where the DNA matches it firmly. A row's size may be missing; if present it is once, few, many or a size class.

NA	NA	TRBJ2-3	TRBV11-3	TGTGCCAGCAGCTTAGGTGTGTCGGTGGGCACAGATACGCAGTATTTT	CASSLGVSVGTDTQYF
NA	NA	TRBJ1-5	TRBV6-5	TGTGCCAGCAGTTACGTGGGAGTTGGTCAGCCCCAGCATTTT	CASSYVGVGQPQHF
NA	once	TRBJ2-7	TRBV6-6	TGTGCCAGCAGTTATGTGGCGGGACAGAACTACGAGCAGTACTTC	CASSYVAGQNYEQYF
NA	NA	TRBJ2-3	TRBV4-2	TGTGCCAGCAGCCAAGATGGAGGGGGGGCCATGAATACGCAGTATTTT	CASSQDGGGAMNTQYF
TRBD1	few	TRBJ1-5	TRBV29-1	TGCAGCCGGTGGGACAGGGGGCTATTTCAGCCCCAGCATTTT	CSRWDRGLFQPQHF
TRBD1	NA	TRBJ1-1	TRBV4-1	TGCGCCAGCAGCCCTCGACAGGGGAAGAACACTGAAGCTTTCTTT	CASSPRQGKNTEAFF
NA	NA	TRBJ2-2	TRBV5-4	TGTGCCAGCAGTTTCAGACTATCCACGAACACCGGGGAGCTGTTTTTT	CASSFRLSTNTGELFF
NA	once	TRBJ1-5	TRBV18	TGTGCCAGCTCACCAGGGAGCAATAGCAATCAGCCCCAGCATTTT	CASSPGSNSNQPQHF
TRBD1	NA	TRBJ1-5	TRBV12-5	TGTGCTAGTGGATTGGACAGGGTAGATCAGCCCCAGCATTTT	CASGLDRVDQPQHF
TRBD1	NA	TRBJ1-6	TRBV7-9	TGTGCCAGCAGCTTAGCGGGACAGAGTAATTCACCCCTCCACTTT	CASSLAGQSNSPLHF
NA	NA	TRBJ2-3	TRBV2	TGTGCCAGCTGGGTCCGGGACTGGGGTTTAGGTACGCAGTATTTT	CASWVRDWGLGTQYF
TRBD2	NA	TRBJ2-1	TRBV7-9	TGTGCCAGCAGCAATAGTCCGGGACTAGCGGGGGGCCGGGAGCAGTTCTTC	CASSNSPGLAGGREQFF
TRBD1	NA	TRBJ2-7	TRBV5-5	TGTGCCAGCAGCCCGGGACAGGGGGTCTACGAGCAGTACTTC	CASSPGQGVYEQYF
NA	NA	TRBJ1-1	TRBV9	TGTGCCAGCAGCGTAGCAGGGTCCGGTGAAGCTTTCTTT	CASSVAGSGEAFF
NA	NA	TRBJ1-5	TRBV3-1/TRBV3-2	TGTGCCAGCAGCCAAGATCGGGGGCAGCCCCAGCATTTT	CASSQDRGQPQHF
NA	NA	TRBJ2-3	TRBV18	TGTGCCAGCTCACCACTCTTAAGCACAGATACGCAGTATTTT	CASSPLLSTDTQYF
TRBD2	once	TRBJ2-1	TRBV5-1	TGCGCCAGCAGCTTGGTCGGGGGGAGCTCCTACAATGAGCAGTTCTTC	CASSLVGGSSYNEQFF
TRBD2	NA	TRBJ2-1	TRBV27	TGTGCCAGCAGTCTGGAGGGACTAGGGAACAATGAGCAGTTCTTC	CASSLEGLGNNEQFF
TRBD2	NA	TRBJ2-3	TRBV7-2	TGTGCCAGCAGCTTACTCCTCTCGGCGGGGGGGAAGGATACGCAGTATTTT	CASSLLLSAGGKDTQYF
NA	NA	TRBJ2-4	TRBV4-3	TGCGCCAGCAGCCAAGTCCCCCTATCGATAGCCAAAAACATTCAGTACTTC	CASSQVPLSIAKNIQYF
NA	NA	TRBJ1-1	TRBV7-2	TGTGCCATAAATCCCGGGACAACTAACACTGAAGCTTTCTTT	CAINPGTTNTEAFF
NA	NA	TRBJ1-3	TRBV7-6	TGTGCCAGCAGCTTCGTGGCAGGGTCTGGAAACACCATATATTTT	CASSFVAGSGNTIYF